Below, 20 T cell receptor beta chains from the same sample are listed, as sequenced in a study of blood T cells in healthy people across ages (dated by TCRdb to the mid-2010s). The method behind the library was 5' RACE. The sample was run on an Illumina HiSeq 2500. A second PCR of about 6 to 11 cycles was performed with a sample-barcoded 5' primer and a J-beta primer mix. The public reads were quality trimmed at Q25 with fastp and then assembled into clones with MiXCR by TCRdb, keeping productive beta chains. Rows with one shared CDR3 protein collapse into an entry with the most common genes and DNA. The sample table lists fewer than 1.5 million distinct CDR3 sequences, approximately 42% of them with a count of one. The ten top clones hold roughly 8.2% of the sample. Sequenced sample: blood. These receptor sequences come from a woman in her late teens or twenties in good health.

The rearrangement links TRBV20-1 to TRBJ2-7, with D perhaps TRBD2 (6 bases). V lost 6 bases, J lost 0 bases, and 9 bases lay in between. CDR1 is DFQATT, CDR2 SNEGSKA, per germline (reference sequence). This CDR3 is built from 12 residues. CDR3 DNA sequence: TGCAGTGCACTGCGGGACTCCTACGAGCAGTACTTC. It specifies CSALRDSYEQYF.

The V and J genes are TRBV12-3 or TRBV12-4 and TRBJ2-5, with a weak D call TRBD1 (5 bases). This CDR3 spans 15 amino acids. V was pared by 7 bases and J by 5 bases, with 20 bases between. CDR3 nucleotide sequence: TGTGCCAGCACTCAACGTTCAGCAGGGTACGAGACCCAGTACTTC. This encodes CASTQRSAGYETQYF.

The chain uses TRBV5-1 and TRBJ2-3, with TRBD2 matching over 8 bases. Germline assignment: CDR1 SGHRS and CDR2 YFSETQ. CDR3 size: 16 residues. With 3 bases clipped from V and 3 bases from J, the junction kept 9 bases outside the gene matches. The CDR3 nucleotides are TGCGCCAGCAGCTCCAACGCGGGGGGAGGGACAGATACGCAGTATTTT. This encodes CASSSNAGGGTDTQYF.

This clonotype was detected only once. A much larger clonotype is one base distant, so this may be a read error. CDR3 nucleotide sequence: TGTGCCATCAGGACAGGGGGCACTGAAGCTTTCTTT. Protein sequence: CAIRTGGTEAFF. J is TRBJ1-1 and V is TRBV10-3; 9 nucleotides agree with TRBD1. The CDR3 contains 12 residues. Germline V gene sequence: CDR1 ENHRY, CDR2 SYGVKD. J lost 4 bases, V lost 6 bases, and 0 bases had no gene match.

This rearrangement joins TRBV27 to TRBJ2-4; 11 nucleotides agree with TRBD1. CDR3 length: 15 amino acids. V was clipped by 5 bases and J by 9 bases; unmatched bases: 9. Germline CDR1 MNHEY, CDR2 SMNVEV (reference sequence). The CDR3, as DNA: TGTGCCAGCAGTCGTATGGGACAGGGGGGTACCATTCAGTACTTC. Amino acid sequence: CASSRMGQGGTIQYF.

The chain recombines TRBV9 with TRBJ2-1; a possible D gene is TRBD2 (6 bases). V lost 2 bases to trimming and J lost 12 bases, with 15 bases between them. Per germline, CDR1 SGDLS and CDR2 YYNGEE. The CDR3 is made up of 13 amino acids. The CDR3: CASSVSLASRQFF. Written as DNA, the CDR3 is TGTGCCAGCAGCGTGAGTCTAGCGAGTAGGCAGTTCTTC.

This clonotype has more than one count but fewer than ten. The chain links TRBV7-3 to TRBJ1-5; a weak D match, TRBD1 (6 bases). Trimming removed 5 bases at V and 5 bases at J, with 13 bases between. Germline values: CDR1 SGHTA, CDR2 FQGTGA. The CDR3 has 14 amino acids. CDR3 nucleotide sequence: TGTGCCAGCAGCATGACAGGCACTTATCAGCCCCAGCATTTT. Its protein is CASSMTGTYQPQHF.

This rearrangement joins TRBV19 to TRBJ2-7, with 9 bases lining up with TRBD2. This CDR3 spans 15 amino acids. V gave up 5 bases and J gave up 4 bases; unmatched junction bases: 9. Per germline, CDR1 LNHDA and CDR2 SQIVND (reference sequence). The CDR3 coding sequence is TGTGCCAGTAGTTCTTCTAGCGGGGAGAGATACGAGCAGTACTTC. Amino acids: CASSSSSGERYEQYF.

This clonotype was seen a few times. V is TRBV6-5 and J is TRBJ2-3; no clear D gene. This CDR3 is 13 amino acids long. Trimming left V 8 bases short and J 0 bases short, with 9 bases between. Germline CDR1 MNHEY, CDR2 SVGAGI. As DNA, the CDR3 is TGTGCCAGCGCCCAGCTAAGCACAGATACGCAGTATTTT. It codes for CASAQLSTDTQYF.

This clonotype turned up a few times. The rearrangement joins TRBV5-6 to TRBJ2-4; D not certain. Germline V gene sequence: CDR1 SGHDT, CDR2 YYEEEE. V lost 0 bases, J lost 2 bases, and 6 bases lay in between. This CDR3 contains 14 residues. This chain's CDR3 is CASSLGSTKNIQYF. CDR3 nucleotide sequence: TGTGCCAGCAGCTTGGGTTCAACCAAAAACATTCAGTACTTC.

This clonotype has more than one count but fewer than ten. The chain joins TRBV6-5 to TRBJ2-7, with TRBD1 matching over 7 bases. V lost 1 base to trimming and J lost 0 bases; unmatched junction nucleotides: 6. Germline V gene data show CDR1 as MNHEY and CDR2 as SVGAGI. The CDR3 contains 16 residues. CDR3 loop: CASSYFPTGVSYEQYF. For the CDR3, the DNA is TGTGCCAGCAGTTACTTTCCCACAGGGGTCTCCTACGAGCAGTACTTC.

In this sample, this clonotype turned up a few times. The chain uses TRBV25-1 and TRBJ2-1, with D unresolved. The V and J ends lost 9 bases and 5 bases respectively, with 38 bases between them. This CDR3 has 21 amino acids. Germline values: CDR1 MGHDK, CDR2 SYGVNS. The chain's CDR3 is CASTNRTGMGCVSIRDNEQFF. The CDR3 DNA reads as TGTGCCAGTACGAATAGGACCGGTATGGGCTGCGTCTCGATCCGGGACAATGAGCAGTTCTTC.

The V and J genes are TRBV20-1 and TRBJ2-1, with D possibly TRBD2 on 5 matching bases. CDR1 DFQATT and CDR2 SNEGSKA come from the germline V gene (reference sequence). The CDR3 sequence is 15 residues long. V was shortened by 1 base and J by 9 bases, with 19 bases between the two germline ends. DNA for the CDR3: TGCAGTGCTAGAGGGGTTATCCGACTTGAGGGTGAGCAGTTCTTC. Protein: CSARGVIRLEGEQFF.

This clonotype was observed a handful of times. As DNA, the CDR3 is TGTGCCACCAGCCGTAACAGGGTAAACTACGAGCAGTACTTC. This encodes CATSRNRVNYEQYF. The V call is TRBV15, the J call TRBJ2-7, with D perhaps matching TRBD1 (6 bases). This CDR3 is built from 14 residues. Germline-derived CDR1 and CDR2 are LNHNV and YYDKDF (reference sequence). Trimming took off 5 bases at V and 3 bases at J, with 14 bases between the two ends.

The genes are TRBV7-3 and TRBJ2-1; 7 bases are shared with TRBD2. With 2 bases clipped from V and 8 bases from J, the junction kept 9 bases outside the gene matches. CDR1 SGHTA and CDR2 FQGTGA come from the germline V gene. This CDR3 is built from 15 residues. The CDR3 nucleotides are TGTGCCAGCAGCTTAGGGGGGGGGTACTCGGATGAGCAGTTCTTC. The encoded protein is CASSLGGGYSDEQFF. Full variable domain (rest looked up from reference TRBV7-3 and TRBJ2-1): GAGVSQTPSNKVTEKGKYVELRCDPISGHTALYWYRQSLGQGPEFLIYFQGTGAADDSGLPNDRFFAVRPEGSVSTLKIQRTERGDSAVYLCASSLGGGYSDEQFFGPGTRLTVL.

This chain connects TRBV28 to TRBJ2-3; D gene ambiguous. CDR1 is MDHEN, CDR2 SYDVKM, per germline. Between the trimmed V and J ends, which lost 5 bases and 2 bases, there was a span of 8 bases. The CDR3 runs 13 residues. CDR3 protein: CASSPSDTDTQYF. Here the CDR3 DNA reads TGTGCCAGCAGTCCCTCGGACACAGATACGCAGTATTTT.

The genes are TRBV10-3 and TRBJ2-3; no definite D call. Germline CDR1 is ENHRY and CDR2 is SYGVKD. V lost 7 bases and J 1 base, leaving 6 bases between the germline ends. The CDR3 is 12 amino acids. The CDR3: CAINEGTDTQYF. The CDR3 nucleotides are TGTGCCATCAACGAGGGCACAGATACGCAGTATTTT.

This clonotype appeared a few times. The chain has TRBV29-1 and TRBJ1-3, with D uncertain. V was clipped by 7 bases and J by 3 bases, with 16 bases between them. Germline V gene sequence: CDR1 SQVTM, CDR2 ANQGSEA. The CDR3 totals 14 residues. The CDR3 reads CSALGPAGGNTIYF. The CDR3 DNA is TGCAGCGCACTTGGGCCGGCAGGTGGAAACACCATATATTTT.

V and J are TRBV24-1 and TRBJ1-2; 10 nucleotides line up with TRBD1. With 7 bases clipped from V and 8 bases from J, the junction kept 3 bases outside the gene matches. Germline-derived CDR1 and CDR2 are KGHDR and SFDVKD. CDR3 length equals 12 residues. The CDR3 DNA reads TGTGCCACCAGCGGGACAGGGGTCGGCTACACCTTC. Encoded protein: CATSGTGVGYTF.

The chain links TRBV25-1 to TRBJ2-2; 8 nucleotides line up with TRBD1. Germline CDR1 reads MGHDK; CDR2 reads SYGVNS. The CDR3 length is 13 residues. V shed 4 bases, J shed 7 bases, and the junction held 2 bases outside the gene matches. In DNA, the CDR3 is TGTGCCAGCAGTGCACAGGGGGTCGGGGAGCTGTTTTTT. Its protein is CASSAQGVGELFF.